These T cell receptor beta chains were read from a single sample in a study of graft-versus-host responses after intestinal transplantation. Data came from immunoSEQ multiplex PCR; TCRdb stores just in-frame clones and leaves some out. The sample carries around 97,000 clones, roughly 89% recorded once. Their antigens remain unidentified. Sequencing used unstimulated CD4+ T cells sorted from spleen or lymph node cells, obtained before transplant. The receptor source for this set is a human donor who was the organ donor for an intestinal transplant. Both conserved end residues are part of each CDR3. Fields, in order: J gene, D gene, V gene, clone size, CDR3 DNA, CDR3 protein. D genes are given only for firm matches. Only some rows state a clone size, as once, few, many or a class for expanded clones.

TRBJ1-3 . TRBV4-2 once TGTGCCAGCAGCCAATCAGGGGCTGGAAACACCATATATTTT CASSQSGAGNTIYF
TRBJ1-3 . TRBV7-2 . TGTGCCAGCAGCCCCGGGGGGCACTCTGGAAACACCATATATTTT CASSPGGHSGNTIYF
TRBJ1-6 . TRBV27 . TGTGCCAGCAGTTTATCACAGGCTATTAGCTCACCCCTCCACTTT CASSLSQAISSPLHF
TRBJ2-7 . TRBV4-3 . TGCGCCAGCAGCCGGGGACAAAATTCCTACGAGCAGTACTTC CASSRGQNSYEQYF
TRBJ2-1 TRBD2 TRBV4-1 . TGCGCCAGCAGCCCCGGCCGGACTAGCGGGGCTCACAATGAGCAGTTCTTC CASSPGRTSGAHNEQFF
TRBJ2-7 TRBD1 TRBV2 . TGTGCCAGCAGTGGGGACAGGTCCTCCTACGAGCAGTACTTC CASSGDRSSYEQYF
TRBJ2-7 . TRBV28 . TGTGCCAGCAGTTTTCCCTTAACCTACGAGCAGTACTTC CASSFPLTYEQYF
TRBJ1-6 TRBD1 TRBV18 . TGTGCCAGCTCTCCGGGGCAGGGGGTGTCACCCCTCCACTTT CASSPGQGVSPLHF
TRBJ2-6 . TRBV15 . TGTGCCACCAGCAGAGAGCGGGGGCGGGGGGCCAACGTCCTGACTTTC CATSRERGRGANVLTF
TRBJ2-1 TRBD2 TRBV7-3 once TGTGCCAGCAGCTTAAGACGGGTTGCGGGGGGGCTTGGTGAGCAGTTCTTC CASSLRRVAGGLGEQFF